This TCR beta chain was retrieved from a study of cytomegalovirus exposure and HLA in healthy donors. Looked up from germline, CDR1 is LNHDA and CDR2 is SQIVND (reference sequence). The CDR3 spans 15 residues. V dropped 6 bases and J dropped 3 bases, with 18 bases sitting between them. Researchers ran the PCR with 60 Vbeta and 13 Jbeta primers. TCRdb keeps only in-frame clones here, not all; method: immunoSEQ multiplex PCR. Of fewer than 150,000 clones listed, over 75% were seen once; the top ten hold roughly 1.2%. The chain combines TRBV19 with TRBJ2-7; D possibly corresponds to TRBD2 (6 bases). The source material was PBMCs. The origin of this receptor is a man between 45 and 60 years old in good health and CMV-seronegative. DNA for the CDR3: TGTGCCAGTAGCCCCGGGATAGCGGCCTTCTACGAGCAGTACTTC. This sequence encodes CASSPGIAAFYEQYF.